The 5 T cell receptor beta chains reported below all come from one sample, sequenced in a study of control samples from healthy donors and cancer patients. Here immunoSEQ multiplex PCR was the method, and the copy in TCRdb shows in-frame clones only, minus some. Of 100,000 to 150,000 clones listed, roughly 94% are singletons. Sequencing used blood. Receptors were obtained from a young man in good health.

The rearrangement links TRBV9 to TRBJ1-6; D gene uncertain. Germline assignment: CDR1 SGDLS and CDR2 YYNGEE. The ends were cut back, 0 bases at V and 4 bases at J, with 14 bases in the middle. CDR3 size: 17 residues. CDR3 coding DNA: TGTGCCAGCAGCGTAGGGGGAGACACGTATTATAATTCACCCCTCCACTTT. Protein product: CASSVGGDTYYNSPLHF.

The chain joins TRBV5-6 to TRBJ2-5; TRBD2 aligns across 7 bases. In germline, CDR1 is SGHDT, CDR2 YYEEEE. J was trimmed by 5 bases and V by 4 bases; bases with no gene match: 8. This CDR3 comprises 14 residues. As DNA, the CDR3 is TGTGCCAGCAGCCCGGGACTACCGAGGGAGACCCAGTACTTC. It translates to CASSPGLPRETQYF.

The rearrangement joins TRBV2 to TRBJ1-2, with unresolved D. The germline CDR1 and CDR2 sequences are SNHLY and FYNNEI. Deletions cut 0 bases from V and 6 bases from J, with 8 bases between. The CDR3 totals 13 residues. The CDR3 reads CASSEAKIDGYTF. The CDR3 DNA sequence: TGTGCCAGCAGTGAAGCGAAAATTGATGGCTACACCTTC. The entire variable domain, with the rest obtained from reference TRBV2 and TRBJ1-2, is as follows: EPEVTQTPSHQVTQMGQEVILRCVPISNHLYFYWYRQILGQKVEFLVSFYNNEISEKSEIFDDQFSVERPDGSNFTLKIRSTKLEDSAMYFCASSEAKIDGYTFGSGTRLTVV.

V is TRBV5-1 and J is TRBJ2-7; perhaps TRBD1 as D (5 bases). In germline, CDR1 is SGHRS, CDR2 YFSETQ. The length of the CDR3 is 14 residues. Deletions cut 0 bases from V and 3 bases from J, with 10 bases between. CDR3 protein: CASSLEPGNYEQYF. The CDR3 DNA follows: TGCGCCAGCAGCTTGGAACCAGGGAACTACGAGCAGTACTTC.

The CDR3 sequence: CASSVTGAKGSYEQYF. In nucleotides, the CDR3 is TGTGCCAGCAGTGTAACAGGGGCAAAAGGGTCCTACGAGCAGTACTTC. The genes are TRBV27 and TRBJ2-7, with TRBD1 matching over 7 bases. CDR3 length equals 16 residues. J was trimmed by 1 base and V by 5 bases; bases with no gene match: 11. Germline V gene data show CDR1 as MNHEY and CDR2 as SMNVEV (reference sequence).